These T cell receptor beta chains were read from a single sample in a study of T cells in Graves' hyperthyroidism and ophthalmopathy. TCRdb passed the multiplex PCR reads through MiXCR, listing each CDR3 protein once. The sample lists 480,000 or so distinct CDR3 sequences, over 45% occurring once. The sample taken for sequencing was peripheral blood or thyroid tissue (not recorded which). These TCRs come from an adult woman with Graves' disease, either hyperthyroidism or ophthalmopathy (not recorded which). Both conserved end residues are part of each CDR3. The order of the fields is clone size, V gene, J gene, D gene, CDR3 protein, CDR3 DNA. D genes are given only for firm matches. Rows give clone size only sometimes, using once, few, many, or a class for an expanded clone.

>many|TRBV7-8|TRBJ1-1|.
CASSLVQGHTEAFF
TGTGCCAGCAGCTTAGTTCAGGGACACACTGAAGCTTTCTTT
>.|TRBV7-8|TRBJ2-1|.
CASSGRRRSDEQFF
TGTGCCAGCTCAGGGCGGAGGCGAAGCGATGAGCAGTTCTTC
>.|TRBV7-6|TRBJ2-2|.
CASSSGRRTGELFF
TGTGCCAGCAGCAGCGGGCGGCGCACCGGGGAGCTGTTTTTT
>many|TRBV29-1|TRBJ1-1|TRBD1
CSALRGQMNTEAFF
TGCAGCGCTCTTAGGGGACAGATGAACACTGAAGCTTTCTTT
>few|TRBV24-1|TRBJ1-1|TRBD1
CATSDSDRAEAFF
TGTGCCACCAGTGACTCCGACAGGGCGGAAGCTTTCTTT
>many|TRBV2|TRBJ1-2|.
CASSEGQDYGYTF
TGTGCCAGCAGTGAGGGGCAGGACTATGGCTACACCTTC
>.|TRBV29-1|TRBJ1-2|.
CSVVLQGNYGYTF
TGCAGCGTTGTCTTGCAGGGCAACTATGGCTACACCTTC
>.|TRBV20-1|TRBJ1-5|.
CSARDGRRNSNQPQHF
TGCAGTGCTAGAGATGGCAGGAGGAATAGCAATCAGCCCCAGCATTTT
>.|TRBV10-1|TRBJ2-3|TRBD1
CASGQGSDTQYF
TGCGCCAGTGGACAGGGGTCAGATACGCAGTATTTT
>.|TRBV7-2|TRBJ2-7|.
CASSLIVLGEQYF
TGTGCCAGCAGCTTAATCGTATTGGGAGAGCAGTACTTC
>.|TRBV24-1|TRBJ2-2|TRBD2
CAGGAGELFF
TGTGCTGGGGGGGCCGGGGAGCTGTTTTTT